The 12 T cell receptor beta chains given below trace back to one sample, sequenced in a study of blood T cell repertoires in COVID-19. Clones were read by immunoSEQ multiplex PCR, and TCRdb kept only the in-frame ones, dropping some. The table records roughly 250,000 clones, over 75% of them present only once. The sequenced sample consisted of PBMCs or T cells enriched from blood (not recorded which). Every receptor here comes from a woman aged 25 to 45 who had recovered from COVID-19.

CDR3 amino acids: CASSRREEETQYF. The CDR3 DNA reads as TGTGCCAGCAGCCGCAGAGAGGAGGAGACCCAGTACTTC. J is TRBJ2-5 and V is TRBV3-1 (or the pseudogene TRBV3-2); no firm D call. The CDR3 is 13 amino acids. Germline loops: CDR1 LGHDT, CDR2 YNNKEL (reference sequence). V was cut by 4 bases and J by 5 bases, with 11 bases left in between.

V and J are TRBV3-1 (or the pseudogene TRBV3-2) and TRBJ1-3, with D possibly matching TRBD1 (6 bases). The CDR3 loop spans 16 amino acids. The germline CDR1 and CDR2 sequences are LGHDT and YNNKEL (reference sequence). V was cut by 4 bases and J by 0 bases, with 13 bases left in between. DNA for the CDR3: TGTGCCAGCAGCCGTACTACAGGGTCCTCTGGAAACACCATATATTTT. This codes for CASSRTTGSSGNTIYF.

The chain combines TRBV2 with TRBJ2-3, with D possibly TRBD2 on 6 matching bases. Between the trimmed V and J ends, which lost 5 bases and 5 bases, there was a span of 17 bases. The length of the CDR3 is 15 residues. Germline CDR1 SNHLY, CDR2 FYNNEI. CDR3 sequence: CASSRLEGRVDTQYF. In nucleotides, the CDR3 is TGTGCCAGCAGTCGGCTGGAGGGCCGGGTAGATACGCAGTATTTT.

This clone was counted once. This CDR3 reads CASSYDTNYGYTF. CDR3 nucleotide sequence: TGTGCCAGCAGCTATGACACAAACTATGGCTACACCTTC. The chain employs TRBV7-2 and TRBJ1-2; D unclear. Germline V gives CDR1 SGHTA, CDR2 FQGNSA. This CDR3 comprises 13 residues. Trimming left V 4 bases short and J 2 bases short, with 8 bases between.

The rearrangement links TRBV28 to TRBJ1-2; a possible D gene is TRBD1 (5 bases). Looked up from germline, CDR1 is MDHEN and CDR2 is SYDVKM. Trimming pared 8 bases from V and 8 bases from J, leaving 21 bases between. The CDR3 extends over 14 amino acids. CDR3 sequence: CASGSWRGVEGYTF. DNA of the CDR3: TGTGCCAGCGGGTCCTGGAGGGGAGTAGAAGGCTACACCTTC.

V and J are TRBV6-5 and TRBJ1-6; unclear D gene. Germline lookup yields CDR1 MNHEY and CDR2 SVGAGI. V was cut by 2 bases and J by 5 bases, with 13 bases left in between. This CDR3 has 16 residues. The CDR3 bases are TGTGCCAGCAGTTACACCCGGACTAAGAATAATTCACCCCTCCACTTT. This gives the protein CASSYTRTKNNSPLHF.

The chain couples TRBV18 to TRBJ2-5; 7 bases are a match to TRBD1. Germline loops: CDR1 KGHSH, CDR2 LQKENI. V dropped 0 bases and J dropped 4; count of bases not matched to a gene: 2. The CDR3 length is 14 residues. The CDR3 protein is CASSPPAGGETQYF. The CDR3 DNA is TGTGCCAGCTCACCACCGGCAGGGGGAGAGACCCAGTACTTC.

V usage is TRBV12-3 or TRBV12-4 and J usage is TRBJ1-6, with TRBD1 as a possible D gene (5 bases). The ends were cut back, 7 bases at V and 8 bases at J, with 12 bases in the middle. The CDR3 contains 13 residues. CDR3 nucleotides: TGTGCCAGCACCCGGGGCGGGGATTCACCCCTCCACTTT. It yields the protein CASTRGGDSPLHF.

The J gene is TRBJ2-7, the V gene TRBV7-9, with D possibly TRBD2 on 6 matching bases. Trimming took off 5 bases at V and 4 bases at J, with 18 bases between the two ends. The CDR3 runs to 15 residues. Germline V CDR1 and CDR2: SEHNR, FQNEAQ (reference sequence). The CDR3 DNA is TGTGCCAGCAGCGACCGCCCGGGGGTAGGTTACGAGCAGTACTTC. This codes for CASSDRPGVGYEQYF.

V usage is TRBV6-5 and J usage is TRBJ1-5; 9 bases are shared with TRBD1. V lost 5 bases to trimming and J lost 5 bases; unmatched junction nucleotides: 4. CDR1 MNHEY and CDR2 SVGAGI come from the germline V gene. The CDR3 contains 14 residues. This CDR3 reads CASSLRTGDQPQHF. DNA for the CDR3: TGTGCCAGCAGTCTGAGGACAGGGGATCAGCCCCAGCATTTT.

The chain has TRBV28 and TRBJ1-6; weak D call: TRBD1 (5 bases). Germline V gives CDR1 MDHEN, CDR2 SYDVKM. This CDR3 has 12 amino acids. The V end was cut by 5 bases, the J end by 8 bases, with 7 bases between. This CDR3 reads CASSDRYSPLHF. CDR3 bases: TGTGCCAGCAGTGACAGATATTCACCCCTCCACTTT.

This clone was seen only once. This chain links TRBV28 with TRBJ1-5; D possibly corresponds to TRBD1 (5 bases). The CDR3 contains 13 residues. V lost 3 bases to trimming and J lost 9 bases, with 12 bases between them. Per the germline V gene, CDR1 is MDHEN and CDR2 is SYDVKM. The CDR3 spells CASSLEGTRPQHF. The CDR3 bases are TGTGCCAGCAGTTTGGAGGGGACCCGGCCCCAGCATTTT.